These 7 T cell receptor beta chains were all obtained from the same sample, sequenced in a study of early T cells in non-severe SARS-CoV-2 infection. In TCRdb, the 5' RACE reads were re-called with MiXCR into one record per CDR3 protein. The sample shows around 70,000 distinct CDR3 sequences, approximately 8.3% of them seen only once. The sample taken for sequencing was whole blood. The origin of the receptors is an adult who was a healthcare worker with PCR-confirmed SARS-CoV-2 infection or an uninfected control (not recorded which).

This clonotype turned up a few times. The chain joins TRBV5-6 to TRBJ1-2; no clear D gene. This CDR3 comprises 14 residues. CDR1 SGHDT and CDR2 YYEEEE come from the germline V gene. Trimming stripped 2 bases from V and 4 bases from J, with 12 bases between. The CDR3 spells CASSFQRVSYGYTF. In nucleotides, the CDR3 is TGTGCCAGCAGCTTTCAGAGGGTCTCCTATGGCTACACCTTC.

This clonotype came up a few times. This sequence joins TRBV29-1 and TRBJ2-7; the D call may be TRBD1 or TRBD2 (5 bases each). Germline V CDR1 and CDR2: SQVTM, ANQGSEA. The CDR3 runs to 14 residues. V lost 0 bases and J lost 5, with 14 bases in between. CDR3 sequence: CSVEDASGGDEQYF. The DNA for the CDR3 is TGCAGCGTTGAAGACGCCAGTGGGGGTGACGAGCAGTACTTC.

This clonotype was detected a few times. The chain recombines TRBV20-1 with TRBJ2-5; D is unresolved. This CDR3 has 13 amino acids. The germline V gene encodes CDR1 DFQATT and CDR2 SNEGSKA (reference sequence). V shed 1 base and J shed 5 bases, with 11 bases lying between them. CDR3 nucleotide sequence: TGCAGTGCTAGAGGAAAGTTGGGGGAGACCCAGTACTTC. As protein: CSARGKLGETQYF.

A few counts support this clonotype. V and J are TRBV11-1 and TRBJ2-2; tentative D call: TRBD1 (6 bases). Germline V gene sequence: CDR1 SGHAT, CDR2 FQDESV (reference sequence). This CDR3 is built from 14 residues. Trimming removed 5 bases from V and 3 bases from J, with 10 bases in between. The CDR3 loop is CASSPGQYTGELFF. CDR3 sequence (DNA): TGTGCCAGCAGCCCAGGACAGTACACCGGGGAGCTGTTTTTT.

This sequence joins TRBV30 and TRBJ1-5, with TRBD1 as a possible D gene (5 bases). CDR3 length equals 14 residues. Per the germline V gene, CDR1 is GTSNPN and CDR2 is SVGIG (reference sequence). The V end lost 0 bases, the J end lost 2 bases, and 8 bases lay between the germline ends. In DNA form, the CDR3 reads TGTGCCTGGAGTGTACGAGGGGGCAATCAGCCCCAGCATTTT. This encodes CAWSVRGGNQPQHF.

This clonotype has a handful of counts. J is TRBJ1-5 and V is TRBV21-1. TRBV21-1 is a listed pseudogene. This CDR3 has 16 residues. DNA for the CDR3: TGTGCCAGCAGCAAGCGGCGGCAGGGTCTTGATCAGCCCCAGCATTTT. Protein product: CASSKRRQGLDQPQHF.

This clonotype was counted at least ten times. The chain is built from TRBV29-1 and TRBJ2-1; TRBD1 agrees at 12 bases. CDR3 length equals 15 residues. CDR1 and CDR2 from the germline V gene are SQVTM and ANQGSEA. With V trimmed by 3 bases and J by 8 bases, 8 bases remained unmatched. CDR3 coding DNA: TGCAGCGTTGAGGTCCGGGACAGGGGGCCCGATGAGCAGTTCTTC. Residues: CSVEVRDRGPDEQFF.